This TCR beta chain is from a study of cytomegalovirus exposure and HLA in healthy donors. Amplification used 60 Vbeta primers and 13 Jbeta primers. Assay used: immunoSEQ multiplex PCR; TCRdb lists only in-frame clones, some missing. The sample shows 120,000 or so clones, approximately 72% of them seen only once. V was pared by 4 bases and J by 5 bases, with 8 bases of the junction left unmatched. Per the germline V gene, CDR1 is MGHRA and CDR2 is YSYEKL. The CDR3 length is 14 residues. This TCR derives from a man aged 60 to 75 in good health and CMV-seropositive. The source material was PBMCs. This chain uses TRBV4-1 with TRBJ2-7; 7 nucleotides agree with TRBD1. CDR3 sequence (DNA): TGCGCCAGCAGCCCACCGGGGACAGAGGACGAGCAGTACTTC. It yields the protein CASSPPGTEDEQYF.